The rows below give T cell receptor beta chains drawn from one sample of a study of T cells after yellow fever vaccination. MiXCR, run by TCRdb on the 5' RACE reads, gives a single entry per CDR3 protein. The data hold around 4,600 distinct CDR3 sequences, with over 3% observed a single time. Sequencing used PBMCs, either bulk or a sorted T-cell subset (CD4+, CD8+, memory, or dextramer-sorted; not recorded which), obtained 15 days after the yellow fever booster vaccination. The receptors originated from a man aged 30 to 45 who received the YFV17D yellow fever vaccine. Both conserved end residues are part of each CDR3. The order of the fields is J gene, V gene, clone size, D gene, CDR3 protein, CDR3 DNA. A D gene is named only where the DNA matches it firmly. A row's size may be missing; if present it is once, few, many or a size class.

TRBJ1-2 TRBV5-1 many TRBD1 CASSLLGTGEAF TGCGCCAGCAGCTTACTCGGGACAGGGGAAGCCTTC
TRBJ2-1 TRBV15 many . CATSSQRFTPNEQFF TGTGCCACCAGCAGTCAGAGATTCACCCCCAATGAGCAGTTCTTC
TRBJ2-3 TRBV12-3/TRBV12-4 . . CAICFTLEPLAMMTDTQYF TGTGCCATCTGTTTTACATTGGAGCCTCTAGCGATGATGACAGATACGCAGTATTTT
TRBJ1-2 TRBV4-3 many . CASSQEETGLNYGYTF TGCGCCAGCAGCCAAGAGGAGACCGGGCTAAACTATGGCTACACCTTC
TRBJ2-3 TRBV18 many . CASSPATQTDTQYF TGTGCCAGCTCACCTGCTACCCAGACAGATACGCAGTATTTT
TRBJ2-7 TRBV20-1 many TRBD2 CSAIAGDLGSYEQYF TGCAGTGCTATAGCGGGAGACTTGGGTTCCTACGAGCAGTACTTC
TRBJ2-1 TRBV3-1 . . CASTQGASPGPYNEQFF TGTGCCTCCACCCAAGGGGCTAGCCCGGGACCCTACAATGAGCAGTTCTTC
TRBJ2-7 TRBV20-1 many . CSATPFDGSSYEQYF TGCAGTGCTACCCCTTTCGACGGATCGTCCTACGAGCAGTACTTC
TRBJ2-7 TRBV7-9 many TRBD2 CASSYLEGSGNYEQYF TGTGCCAGCAGCTATCTTGAGGGCAGCGGGAACTACGAGCAGTACTTC
TRBJ2-7 TRBV3-1 medium-sized . CASSLTYEQYF TGTGCCAGCAGCCTCACCTACGAGCAGTACTTC
TRBJ2-7 TRBV29-1 medium-sized . CSVREGGMLEQYF TGCAGCGTTCGAGAGGGGGGCATGTTAGAGCAGTACTTC
TRBJ1-2 TRBV5-1 many TRBD1 CASSSPDREDGGYTF TGCGCCAGCAGCTCGCCGGACAGGGAGGATGGAGGCTACACCTTC
TRBJ2-3 TRBV13 many TRBD2 CASSFPPGGITDTQYF TGTGCCAGCAGCTTCCCACCGGGAGGCATTACAGATACGCAGTATTTT
TRBJ1-2 TRBV9 many . CASSVASRGNYGYTF TGTGCCAGCAGCGTAGCTTCTAGGGGAAACTATGGCTACACCTTC
TRBJ2-3 TRBV11-2 many . CASSLGRTITDTQYF TGTGCCAGCAGCTTAGGCAGAACCATCACAGATACGCAGTATTTT
TRBJ2-7 TRBV20-1 many TRBD2 CSARVSSGRAGEQYF TGCAGTGCTAGAGTTTCTAGCGGGAGGGCCGGGGAGCAGTACTTC
TRBJ2-5 TRBV29-1 medium-sized . CSVVRHRIGGVRETQYF TGCAGCGTTGTAAGACATCGGATAGGAGGAGTACGAGAGACCCAGTACTTC
TRBJ2-2 TRBV7-6 many . CASSPDPDRSGELFF TGTGCCAGCAGCCCAGATCCGGACCGGTCCGGGGAGCTGTTTTTT